The 14 T cell receptor beta chains reported below all come from one sample, sequenced in a study of T cell repertoires in cytomegalovirus infection. TCRdb recomputed calls from the reads with MiXCR, one row per CDR3 protein. Of 600,000 to 800,000 distinct CDR3 sequences in the sample, less than 25% were seen once. Material: CD8+ T cells from PBMCs. The receptors derive from a human donor in good health (CMV status not recorded). Some clones in this sample may be carry-over from other donors' samples.

This clonotype has a handful of counts. The chain carries TRBV12-5 and TRBJ2-1; 7 nucleotides align to TRBD1. J gave up 2 bases and V 8 bases, and 12 bases lay outside the gene matches. The CDR3 is 16 residues long. Germline V gives CDR1 LGHNT, CDR2 FRNRAP. CDR3 loop: CASTTSDRDAYNEQFF. For the CDR3, the DNA is TGTGCTAGTACTACTTCCGACAGGGATGCCTACAATGAGCAGTTCTTC.

CDR3: CASSLAGQGYDEQFF. CDR3 in DNA: TGTGCCAGCAGCTTGGCGGGACAGGGGTACGATGAGCAGTTCTTC. The chain couples TRBV11-3 to TRBJ2-1; 10 bases align to TRBD1. Germline CDR1 is SGHNT and CDR2 is YENEEA. After removal of 3 bases from V and 8 bases from J, the junction contained 7 bases not matched to a gene. The length of the CDR3 is 15 residues.

The table lists this clonotype with a few counts. The chain is built from TRBV29-1 and TRBJ1-2, with D unclear. Between the trimmed V and J ends, which lost 5 bases and 4 bases, there was a span of 8 bases. CDR3 length equals 11 residues. Germline V gene sequence: CDR1 SQVTM, CDR2 ANQGSEA. The CDR3 region is CSVLVGYGYTF. CDR3 nucleotides: TGCAGCGTTCTCGTAGGCTATGGCTACACCTTC.

This clonotype was seen many times. The genes are TRBV20-1 and TRBJ1-2; unclear D gene. Germline CDR1 and CDR2: DFQATT and SNEGSKA (reference sequence). CDR3 length equals 14 residues. Trimming pared 5 bases from V and 4 bases from J, leaving 17 bases between. The DNA of the CDR3 is TGCAGTGCTCCCGGTGTAGGGATCGGCTATGGCTACACCTTC. Protein: CSAPGVGIGYGYTF.

J is TRBJ2-1 and V is TRBV6-6, with D perhaps given as TRBD1 or TRBD2 (5 bases each). In germline, CDR1 is MNHNY, CDR2 SVGAGI (reference sequence). Trimming removed 2 bases at V and 0 bases at J, with 11 bases between. This CDR3 spans 16 amino acids. The CDR3 DNA is TGTGCCAGCAGTTACCTGGGACGGAGCTCCTACAATGAGCAGTTCTTC. It is translated as CASSYLGRSSYNEQFF.

The genes are TRBV29-1 and TRBJ1-1; TRBD1 matches at 9 bases. The ends lost 4 bases at V and 4 bases at J; junction bases unmatched: 4. The CDR3 sequence is 13 residues long. The V gene's germline CDR1 is SQVTM and CDR2 ANQGSEA. Here the CDR3 DNA reads TGCAGCGTTGTCCTGACAGGGGGCACTGAAGCTTTCTTT. This sequence encodes CSVVLTGGTEAFF.

This clonotype was detected many times. The junction and the germline gene differ at one end; a read error may be behind it. The V call is TRBV7-8, the J call TRBJ2-7; the D gene is possibly TRBD2 (7 bases). This CDR3 has 16 residues. Germline V gene lookup returns CDR1 SGHVS and CDR2 FQNEAQ. Here the CDR3 reads CASTLGRGGLRYEQYF. The CDR3 nucleotides read TGTGCCAGCACCTTAGGGAGGGGGGGCCTCAGATACGAGCAGTACTTC. The variable domain in full, with the rest retrieved from reference TRBV7-8 and TRBJ2-7, is GAGVSQSPRYKVAKRGQDVALRCDPISGHVSLFWYQQALGQGPEFLTYFQNEAQLDKSGLPSDRFFAERPEGSVSTLKIQRTQQEDSAVYLCASTLGRGGLRYEQYFGPGTRLTVT.

V and J are TRBV12-3 or TRBV12-4 and TRBJ1-2; the match to TRBD1 covers 10 bases. The CDR3 is 15 residues long. V lost 1 base and J lost 8; bases outside the gene matches: 7. The CDR3 here is CASSLGPGTGVGYTF. Here the CDR3 DNA reads TGTGCCAGCAGTTTAGGACCAGGGACAGGGGTAGGCTACACCTTC.

This chain joins TRBV7-8 and TRBJ2-1, with TRBD2 matching over 13 bases. After removal of 4 bases from V and 5 bases from J, the junction contained 5 bases not matched to a gene. This CDR3 comprises 16 residues. Looked up from germline, CDR1 is SGHVS and CDR2 is FQNEAQ. CDR3 sequence: CASSYVTSGGNNEQFF. DNA of the CDR3: TGTGCCAGCAGCTACGTGACTAGCGGGGGGAACAATGAGCAGTTCTTC.

This clonotype was seen repeatedly, ten times or more. This chain links TRBV7-2 with TRBJ2-5, with TRBD2 matching over 13 bases. There are 24 residues in the CDR3. Germline values: CDR1 SGHTA, CDR2 FQGNSA. The junction had 28 bases not matched to a gene; V was cut back by 5 bases and J by 1 base. The CDR3 DNA sequence: TGTGCCAGCAGCGCCCCCGGTGGGGACAGGGAATACGGGGGGACTAGCGGGGTCCAAGAGACCCAGTACTTC. It encodes CASSAPGGDREYGGTSGVQETQYF.

Ten or more counts support this clonotype. The chain is built from TRBV7-9 and TRBJ2-2; no definite D call. The germline V gene has CDR1 SEHNR and CDR2 FQNEAQ (reference sequence). CDR3 size: 12 residues. Trimming removed 3 bases from V and 7 bases from J, with 6 bases in between. This chain's CDR3 is CASSLYDGELFF. The DNA for the CDR3 is TGTGCCAGCAGCTTGTACGACGGGGAGCTGTTTTTT.

The genes are TRBV7-9 and TRBJ2-4; perhaps TRBD2 as D (5 bases). CDR3 length: 16 residues. The V end lost 7 bases, the J end lost 6 bases, and 22 bases lay between the germline ends. Germline CDR1 and CDR2: SEHNR and FQNEAQ (reference sequence). CDR3 residues: CASTSRTPNERNIQYF. In DNA, the CDR3 is TGTGCCAGCACCTCCAGGACTCCTAATGAAAGAAACATTCAGTACTTC. The full variable domain, in which reference TRBV7-9 and TRBJ2-4 provide the parts outside the CDR3, is DTGVSQNPRHKITKRGQNVTFRCDPISEHNRLYWYRQTLGQGPEFLTYFQNEAQLEKSRLLSDRFSAERPKGSFSTLEIQRTEQGDSAMYLCASTSRTPNERNIQYFGAGTRLSVL.

This clonotype appeared a few times. The chain employs TRBV29-1 and TRBJ2-7; 12 nucleotides agree with TRBD2. Germline lookup yields CDR1 SQVTM and CDR2 ANQGSEA. With V trimmed by 5 bases and J by 3 bases, 5 bases remained unmatched. The CDR3 length is 14 residues. This CDR3 reads CSVTSGGLVYEQYF. CDR3 sequence (DNA): TGCAGCGTTACTAGCGGGGGGTTAGTCTACGAGCAGTACTTC.

The rearrangement links TRBV3-1 to TRBJ1-2; TRBD1 matches 9 bases. Germline-derived CDR1 and CDR2 are LGHDT and YNNKEL (reference sequence). V lost 3 bases to trimming and J lost 5 bases; unmatched junction nucleotides: 4. The CDR3 covers 14 residues. The CDR3 here is CASSHSGQGYGYTF. CDR3 bases: TGTGCCAGCAGCCATTCCGGACAGGGGTATGGCTACACCTTC. Variable domain in full (rest from reference TRBV3-1 and TRBJ1-2): DTAVSQTPKYLVTQMGNDKSIKCEQNLGHDTMYWYKQDSKKFLKIMFSYNNKELIINETVPNRFSPKSPDKAHLNLHINSLELGDSAVYFCASSHSGQGYGYTFGSGTRLTVV.